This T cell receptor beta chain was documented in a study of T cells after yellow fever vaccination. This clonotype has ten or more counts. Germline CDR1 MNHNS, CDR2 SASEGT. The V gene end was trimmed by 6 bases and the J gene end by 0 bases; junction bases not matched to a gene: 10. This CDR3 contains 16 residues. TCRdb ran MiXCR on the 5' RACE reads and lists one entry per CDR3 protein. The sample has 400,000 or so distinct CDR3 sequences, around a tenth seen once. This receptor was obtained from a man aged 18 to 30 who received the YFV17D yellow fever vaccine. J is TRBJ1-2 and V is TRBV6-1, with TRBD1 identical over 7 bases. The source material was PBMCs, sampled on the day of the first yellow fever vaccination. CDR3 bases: TGTGCCAGCAGACAACGACAGGGCAACGCTAACTATGGCTACACCTTC. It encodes CASRQRQGNANYGYTF.